The 18 T cell receptor beta chains given below trace back to one sample, sequenced in a study of CD8 T cells in Susac syndrome (dated by TCRdb to between 2019 and 2020). Library construction relied on the immunoSEQ multiplex PCR assay. RNA was extracted using the RNeasy kit, and roughly 0.5 to 1 microgram was reverse transcribed with random hexamers. TCRdb ran its own pipeline on the public reads, namely fastp trimming at Q25 and MiXCR clone calling, and kept in-frame beta chains. Every distinct CDR3 protein forms one entry, paired with its most common genes and DNA. This sample gives 150,000 to 160,000 distinct CDR3 sequences in total; roughly 96% of them show up just once. 0.15% to 0.2% of the sample is in the top ten clones. The sequenced material came from CD4+ T cells from PBMCs. All receptors come from a human donor with Susac syndrome.

The gene calls are TRBV19 and TRBJ2-1; 9 nucleotides agree with TRBD1. Germline V gene data show CDR1 as LNHDA and CDR2 as SQIVND (reference sequence). There are 14 residues in the CDR3. Trimming at V came to 7 bases and at J to 5 bases, leaving 6 bases not matched to a gene. CDR3 region: CASTPDRGHNEQFF. The CDR3 coding sequence is TGTGCCAGTACCCCGGACAGGGGCCACAATGAGCAGTTCTTC. Based on the CDR3 plus reference TRBV19 and TRBJ2-1, the full variable domain is DGGITQSPKYLFRKEGQNVTLSCEQNLNHDAMYWYRQDPGQGLRLIYYSQIVNDFQKGDIAEGYSVSREKKESFPLTVTSAQKNPTAFYLCASTPDRGHNEQFFGPGTRLTVL.

The chain joins TRBV4-1 to TRBJ1-2; tentative D call: TRBD1 (6 bases). The CDR3 length is 14 residues. Germline assignment: CDR1 MGHRA and CDR2 YSYEKL. Deletions cut 5 bases from V and 2 bases from J, with 12 bases between. The CDR3 protein is CASSDGTPNYGYTF. CDR3 DNA: TGCGCCAGCAGCGACGGGACACCAAACTATGGCTACACCTTC.

J is TRBJ2-5 and V is TRBV7-2, with TRBD2 matching over 10 bases. Germline CDR1 and CDR2: SGHTA and FQGNSA. This CDR3 spans 14 amino acids. J lost 5 bases, V lost 2 bases, and 2 bases had no gene match. The CDR3 region has the DNA TGTGCCAGCAGCTTACTAGCGGGGGTGGAGACCCAGTACTTC. As protein: CASSLLAGVETQYF.

The chain combines TRBV11-2 with TRBJ2-5; possibly TRBD1 for D (6 bases). V was trimmed by 5 bases and J by 11 bases, leaving 12 bases between them. Germline V CDR1 and CDR2: SGHAT, FQNNGV. The CDR3 loop spans 11 amino acids. The CDR3 DNA reads TGTGCCAGCAGCGCAGGGGTGGGTCAGTACTTC. Protein sequence: CASSAGVGQYF.

The chain links TRBV20-1 to TRBJ1-2; no definite D call. Trimming cost V 3 bases and J 7 bases, with 12 bases left between them. The CDR3 has 12 amino acids. The germline V gene encodes CDR1 DFQATT and CDR2 SNEGSKA (reference sequence). CDR3 sequence reads: CSASWGGSGYTF. Here the CDR3 DNA reads TGCAGTGCTAGTTGGGGTGGAAGTGGCTACACCTTC.

The V gene is TRBV20-1, the J gene TRBJ2-5, with a weak D call TRBD2 (5 bases). V was cut by 2 bases and J by 4 bases, with 11 bases left in between. Germline assignment: CDR1 DFQATT and CDR2 SNEGSKA (reference sequence). CDR3 size: 13 residues. CDR3 sequence reads: CSARYGGGETQYF. The CDR3 DNA reads as TGCAGTGCTAGATATGGCGGAGGAGAGACCCAGTACTTC.

J is TRBJ2-7 and V is TRBV29-1; either TRBD1 or TRBD2 may fit D (5 bases each). The CDR3 has 14 residues. Looked up from germline, CDR1 is SQVTM and CDR2 is ANQGSEA. The V and J ends lost 6 bases and 6 bases respectively, with 21 bases between them. CDR3 loop: CSVRLQGRGGEQYF. CDR3 sequence (DNA): TGCAGCGTCCGCCTCCAGGGTCGTGGGGGCGAGCAGTACTTC.

The chain has TRBV7-9 and TRBJ2-5, with D hard to call. The V gene lost 4 bases and the J gene lost 5 bases, with 11 bases spanning the gap. Germline loops: CDR1 SEHNR, CDR2 FQNEAQ (reference sequence). The CDR3 length is 13 residues. The CDR3 region has the DNA TGTGCCAGCAGCTGGTTGGTGGGGGAGACCCAGTACTTC. Protein product: CASSWLVGETQYF.

V usage is TRBV18 and J usage is TRBJ1-6; no reliable D call. The CDR3 has 15 residues. Per the germline V gene, CDR1 is KGHSH and CDR2 is LQKENI. The V end lost 1 base, the J end lost 10 bases, and 14 bases lay between the germline ends. In DNA, the CDR3 is TGTGCCAGCTCACCACGAGAGTCCGCAGACTCACCCCTCCACTTT. It encodes CASSPRESADSPLHF.

In its sample, this clonotype was seen once. CDR3 residues: CASHASGQGWNGYTF. DNA of the CDR3: TGTGCCAGTCACGCAAGCGGACAGGGGTGGAATGGCTACACCTTC. The V gene is TRBV3-1, the J gene TRBJ1-2; 9 bases match TRBD1. Germline V gene lookup returns CDR1 LGHDT and CDR2 YNNKEL (reference sequence). V dropped 9 bases and J dropped 6; count of bases not matched to a gene: 14. The CDR3 is 15 amino acids.

The chain recombines TRBV7-2 with TRBJ2-1; the D gene is possibly TRBD1 (5 bases). This CDR3 region has 13 residues. Trimming removed 2 bases from V and 5 bases from J, with 7 bases in between. Looked up from germline, CDR1 is SGHTA and CDR2 is FQGNSA. CDR3 sequence reads: CASSLQGHNEQFF. The DNA of the CDR3 is TGTGCCAGCAGCTTACAGGGCCACAATGAGCAGTTCTTC.

CDR3 bases: TGCAGCGTTCGACAGCCGGAAGGAACCTTC. Its protein product is CSVRQPEGTF. V is TRBV29-1 and J is TRBJ1-2; TRBD1 is a possible D gene (5 bases). The CDR3 extends over 10 amino acids. The V and J ends lost 5 bases and 14 bases respectively, with 15 bases between them. Germline V gives CDR1 SQVTM, CDR2 ANQGSEA. Drawing the rest from reference TRBV29-1 and TRBJ1-2, the complete variable domain is SAVISQKPSRDICQRGTSLTIQCQVDSQVTMMFWYRQQPGQSLTLIATANQGSEATYESGFVIDKFPISRPNLTFSTLTVSNMSPEDSSIYLCSVRQPEGTFGSGTRLTVV.

V gene TRBV29-1 combines with J gene TRBJ1-2; no clear D. Trimming took 3 bases from V and 8 from J, leaving 13 bases between them. Germline values: CDR1 SQVTM, CDR2 ANQGSEA. CDR3 length equals 12 residues. The CDR3 loop reads CSVDQVMVGYTF. The DNA for the CDR3 is TGCAGCGTTGATCAGGTTATGGTCGGCTACACCTTC.

This chain connects TRBV12-3 or TRBV12-4 to TRBJ2-2, with D maybe TRBD2 (5 bases). With 5 bases removed from V and 1 base from J, the gap between germline ends came to 11 bases. The length of the CDR3 is 15 residues. The CDR3 spells CASSSGRKNTGELFF. The CDR3 DNA reads as TGTGCCAGCAGTAGCGGACGGAAGAACACCGGGGAGCTGTTTTTT.

V gene TRBV12-5 combines with J gene TRBJ1-4; 11 positions match TRBD1. Germline-derived CDR1 and CDR2 are LGHNT and FRNRAP. With 0 bases clipped from V and 3 bases from J, the junction kept 3 bases outside the gene matches. The CDR3 has 17 amino acids. The CDR3 DNA reads TGTGCTAGTGGTTTGGTGGACAGGGGGCCGGCTAATGAAAAACTGTTTTTT. This encodes CASGLVDRGPANEKLFF.

This chain links TRBV29-1 with TRBJ2-2, with D tentatively TRBD1 or TRBD2 (6 bases each). CDR1 is SQVTM, CDR2 ANQGSEA, per germline. V shed 1 base and J shed 8 bases, with 11 bases lying between them. There are 13 residues in the CDR3. CDR3 nucleotide sequence: TGCAGCGTTGAAGGGGGGGCTGGTGGGGAGCTGTTTTTT. It codes for CSVEGGAGGELFF.

Only one count was recorded for this clonotype. The chain employs TRBV24-1 and TRBJ2-3; 8 bases fit TRBD2. After removal of 2 bases from V and 5 bases from J, the junction contained 8 bases not matched to a gene. CDR1 is KGHDR and CDR2 is SFDVKD in the germline V gene. The CDR3 extends over 16 amino acids. CDR3 DNA sequence: TGTGCCACCAGTGATTCGCGGTTGGCGGGGGGAGATACGCAGTATTTT. It is translated as CATSDSRLAGGDTQYF.

The J gene is TRBJ2-7, the V gene TRBV5-6; no firm D call. From germline, CDR1 is SGHDT and CDR2 YYEEEE. V lost 5 bases and J 2 bases, leaving 11 bases between the germline ends. The CDR3 runs to 13 residues. The CDR3 DNA follows: TGTGCCAGCAGTATACGGGCCGCCTACGAGCAGTACTTC. It yields the protein CASSIRAAYEQYF.